The 7 T cell receptor beta chains below were found in one sample sequenced in a study of PD-L1 blockade in urothelial cancer. Indicated time point: pretreatment peripheral blood. Data came from immunoSEQ multiplex PCR; TCRdb stores just in-frame clones and leaves some out. In the table there are some 87,000 clones, 87% of which are singletons. Material: PBMCs, obtained around atezolizumab (anti-PD-L1) treatment. These receptor sequences come from a man between 60 and 75 years old with urothelial cancer.

The V and J genes are TRBV27 and TRBJ2-1; 7 bases fit TRBD2. Trimming cost V 4 bases and J 4 bases; bases outside gene matches: 4. Germline CDR1 and CDR2: MNHEY and SMNVEV (reference sequence). This CDR3 spans 14 amino acids. The CDR3 DNA follows: TGTGCCAGCAGTTCGGGGGGATTTTACAATGAGCAGTTCTTC. Amino acids: CASSSGGFYNEQFF.

The V gene is TRBV28, the J gene TRBJ2-5; the D gene is possibly TRBD2 (5 bases). Germline values: CDR1 MDHEN, CDR2 SYDVKM. The CDR3 contains 15 residues. V was trimmed by 4 bases and J by 4 bases, leaving 16 bases between them. For the CDR3, the DNA is TGTGCCAGCAGTTCCCTCGGACTCGGCGTAGAGACCCAGTACTTC. Translation: CASSSLGLGVETQYF.

DNA of the CDR3: TGTGCCAGCGGCGCAGGAGGGACAGGGTACCAAGAGACCCAGTACTTC. Its translation: CASGAGGTGYQETQYF. The gene calls are TRBV11-2 and TRBJ2-5; the match to TRBD1 covers 9 bases. The CDR3 totals 16 residues. The V segment lost 8 bases and the J segment 0 bases; nucleotides outside the gene matches: 10. CDR1 is SGHAT, CDR2 FQNNGV, per germline. Based on the CDR3 plus reference TRBV11-2 and TRBJ2-5, the full variable domain is EAGVAQSPRYKIIEKRQSVAFWCNPISGHATLYWYQQILGQGPKLLIQFQNNGVVDDSQLPKDRFSAERLKGVDSTLKIQPAKLEDSAVYLCASGAGGTGYQETQYFGPGTRLLVL.

The chain combines TRBV27 with TRBJ1-2; 9 bases match TRBD1. CDR1 and CDR2 from the germline V gene are MNHEY and SMNVEV (reference sequence). The ends lost 5 bases at V and 4 bases at J; junction bases unmatched: 20. The CDR3 spans 19 residues. The CDR3 DNA reads TGTGCCAGCAGTCCGGCTCCGGGACAGGGAGGACGACGGGGCTATGGCTACACCTTC. It codes for CASSPAPGQGGRRGYGYTF.

This chain connects TRBV11-3 to TRBJ2-7, with TRBD2 identical over 7 bases. This CDR3 has 15 amino acids. The trim removed 0 bases at V and 2 bases at J, leaving 4 bases unmatched. Per germline, CDR1 SGHNT and CDR2 YENEEA. CDR3 sequence reads: CASSLEAGTTYEQYF. In DNA form, the CDR3 reads TGTGCCAGCAGCTTAGAAGCGGGGACGACCTACGAGCAGTACTTC.

The V gene is TRBV28, the J gene TRBJ1-1; 7 positions agree with TRBD1. CDR1 and CDR2 from the germline V gene are MDHEN and SYDVKM. Trimming cost V 7 bases and J 5 bases; bases outside gene matches: 10. The CDR3 is 14 amino acids. The CDR3 nucleotides read TGTGCCAGCACCCTGACAGGGAAGACGACTGAAGCTTTCTTT. This gives the protein CASTLTGKTTEAFF. Supplemented by reference TRBV28 and TRBJ1-1, the full variable domain reads DVKVTQSSRYLVKRTGEKVFLECVQDMDHENMFWYRQDPGLGLRLIYFSYDVKMKEKGDIPEGYSVSREKKERFSLILESASTNQTSMYLCASTLTGKTTEAFFGQGTRLTVV.

The genes are TRBV5-4 and TRBJ1-2, with TRBD1 as a possible D gene (6 bases). Germline V gene lookup returns CDR1 SGHNT and CDR2 YYREEE (reference sequence). With 0 bases removed from V and 5 bases from J, the gap between germline ends came to 14 bases. This CDR3 region has 15 residues. In DNA, the CDR3 is TGTGCCAGCAGCTTGGTGGGGCAGAGGGGGTATGGCTACACCTTC. Translating gives CASSLVGQRGYGYTF.